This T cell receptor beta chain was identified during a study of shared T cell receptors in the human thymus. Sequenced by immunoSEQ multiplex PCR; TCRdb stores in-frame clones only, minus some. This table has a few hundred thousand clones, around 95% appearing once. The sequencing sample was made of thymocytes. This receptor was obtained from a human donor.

In nucleotides, the CDR3 is TGTGCCAGCAGTTTTCCTACGTTAGCCAAAAACATTCAGTACTTC. It encodes CASSFPTLAKNIQYF. This chain connects TRBV28 to TRBJ2-4; D is ambiguous. Trimming cost V 3 bases and J 0 bases, with 9 bases left between them. This CDR3 has 15 residues. CDR1 and CDR2 from the germline V gene are MDHEN and SYDVKM.